This T cell receptor beta chain comes out of a study of shared clonotypes between healthy human individuals. The junction had 0 bases not matched to a gene; V was cut back by 5 bases and J by 0 bases. CDR1 and CDR2 (germline): KGHSH, LQKENI. The CDR3 sequence is 14 residues long. TCRdb's table, derived via immunoSEQ multiplex PCR, lists solely in-frame clones and lacks some. The data show 500,000 to 650,000 clones, roughly four fifths seen once. The rearrangement uses TRBV18 and TRBJ1-1, with 10 bases fitting TRBD1. This clonotype originated in a woman aged 40-49 years in good health. Some clones in this sample may be carry-over from other donors' samples. The specimen sequenced was PBMCs. For the CDR3, the DNA is TGTGCCAGCTCAGGGACAGGGGTGAACACTGAAGCTTTCTTT. Translating it yields CASSGTGVNTEAFF. Together with reference TRBV18 and TRBJ1-1, the CDR3 gives the full variable domain: NAGVMQNPRHLVRRRGQEARLRCSPMKGHSHVYWYRQLPEEGLKFMVYLQKENIIDESGMPKERFSAEFPKEGPSILRIQQVVRGDSAAYFCASSGTGVNTEAFFGQGTRLTVV.